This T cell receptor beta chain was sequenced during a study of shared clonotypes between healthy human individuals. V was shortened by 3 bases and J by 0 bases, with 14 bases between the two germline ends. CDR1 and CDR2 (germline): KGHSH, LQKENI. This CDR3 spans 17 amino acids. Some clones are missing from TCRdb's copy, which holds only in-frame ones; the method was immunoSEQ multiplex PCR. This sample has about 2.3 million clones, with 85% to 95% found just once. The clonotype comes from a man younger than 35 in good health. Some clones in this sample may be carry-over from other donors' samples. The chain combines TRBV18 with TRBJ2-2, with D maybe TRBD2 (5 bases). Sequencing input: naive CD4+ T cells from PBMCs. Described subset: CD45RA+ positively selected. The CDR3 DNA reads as TGTGCCAGCTCACCTTCGCGGGCTCACGCGAACACCGGGGAGCTGTTTTTT. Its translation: CASSPSRAHANTGELFF.